One and the same sample provided the 20 T cell receptor beta chains below, sequenced in a study of shared clonotypes between healthy human individuals. The repertoire was sequenced with immunoSEQ multiplex PCR; TCRdb's copy has only in-frame clones and lacks some. The table records more than 2 million clones, roughly 96% of them present only once. The specimen sequenced was naive CD4+ T cells sorted from blood. Specified subset: CD45RA+ positively selected. Receptors originate from a man aged 18 to 29 in good health.

The CDR3 loop is CASSLERRTGELFF. In nucleotides, the CDR3 is TGCGCCAGCAGCTTGGAGCGGCGCACCGGGGAGCTGTTTTTT. The chain joins TRBV5-1 to TRBJ2-2; a weak D match, TRBD2 (5 bases). The germline V and J ends were trimmed by 0 bases and 4 bases, with 7 bases remaining between them. The germline CDR1 and CDR2 sequences are SGHRS and YFSETQ. This CDR3 spans 14 amino acids.

V and J are TRBV4-1 and TRBJ1-5, with D possibly matching TRBD1 (6 bases). The V gene's germline CDR1 is MGHRA and CDR2 YSYEKL. Deletions cut 2 bases from V and 3 bases from J, with 8 bases between. The CDR3 contains 14 residues. The CDR3 DNA reads as TGCGCCAGCAGCCAACCGGGGGCCAATCAGCCCCAGCATTTT. Its protein is CASSQPGANQPQHF.

The rearrangement uses TRBV6-1 and TRBJ2-1; 7 nucleotides align to TRBD1. CDR1 MNHNS and CDR2 SASEGT come from the germline V gene. V was clipped by 4 bases and J by 9 bases; unmatched bases: 6. The CDR3 contains 13 residues. The CDR3 protein is CASSVEGGVEQFF. Here the CDR3 DNA reads TGTGCCAGCAGTGTAGAAGGGGGCGTTGAGCAGTTCTTC.

The chain combines TRBV5-1 with TRBJ2-3; a possible D gene is TRBD1 (5 bases). The germline V gene has CDR1 SGHRS and CDR2 YFSETQ. The CDR3 covers 15 residues. V was trimmed by 6 bases and J by 0 bases, leaving 14 bases between them. The CDR3 is CASTPGQGSTDTQYF. DNA for the CDR3: TGCGCCAGCACCCCGGGCCAGGGAAGCACAGATACGCAGTATTTT.

The chain combines TRBV10-3 with TRBJ1-4; the D gene is possibly TRBD1 (6 bases). The CDR3 spans 14 residues. Germline values: CDR1 ENHRY, CDR2 SYGVKD. Trimming pared 11 bases from V and 2 bases from J, leaving 15 bases between. The DNA of the CDR3 is TGTGCCGCCAGCGGGGGGCGGACTAATGAAAAACTGTTTTTT. This encodes CAASGGRTNEKLFF.

The chain carries TRBV6-5 and TRBJ2-7; 9 bases are shared with TRBD2. The CDR3 spans 15 residues. With 0 bases clipped from V and 3 bases from J, the junction kept 3 bases outside the gene matches. Germline CDR1 MNHEY, CDR2 SVGAGI. CDR3 region: CASSYSREGLYEQYF. The CDR3, as DNA: TGTGCCAGCAGTTACTCGCGGGAGGGCCTCTACGAGCAGTACTTC.

This chain links TRBV28 with TRBJ1-2; possibly TRBD1 for D (6 bases). The germline CDR1 and CDR2 sequences are MDHEN and SYDVKM. Between the trimmed V and J ends, which lost 4 bases and 0 bases, there was a span of 12 bases. The CDR3 is made up of 15 amino acids. The CDR3 nucleotides are TGTGCCAGCAGTTCTGGGACACTACCTAACTATGGCTACACCTTC. Translation gives CASSSGTLPNYGYTF.

The chain couples TRBV7-6 to TRBJ1-1; no firm D call. Germline V gene sequence: CDR1 SGHVS, CDR2 FNYEAQ. V dropped 2 bases and J dropped 0 bases, with 13 bases sitting between them. This CDR3 is built from 16 residues. The chain's CDR3 is CASSLWGGGVNTEAFF. CDR3 in DNA: TGTGCCAGCAGCTTATGGGGTGGTGGCGTGAACACTGAAGCTTTCTTT.

The genes are TRBV7-2 and TRBJ1-2; maybe TRBD1 (5 bases). In germline, CDR1 is SGHTA, CDR2 FQGNSA. This CDR3 comprises 12 residues. Trimming removed 5 bases at V and 8 bases at J, with 12 bases between. CDR3 in amino acids: CASSPRGDGYTF. CDR3 nucleotides: TGTGCCAGCAGCCCACGTGGGGACGGCTACACCTTC.

The chain combines TRBV4-1 with TRBJ2-2; D uncertain. This CDR3 has 15 amino acids. The germline V and J ends were trimmed by 3 bases and 0 bases, with 8 bases remaining between them. Germline loops: CDR1 MGHRA, CDR2 YSYEKL. DNA of the CDR3: TGCGCCAGCAGCCATCCTAAGACGAACACCGGGGAGCTGTTTTTT. It is translated as CASSHPKTNTGELFF.

The chain is built from TRBV5-4 and TRBJ2-1; D is undetermined. The V gene's germline CDR1 is SGHNT and CDR2 YYREEE (reference sequence). The CDR3 is made up of 11 amino acids. The CDR3 DNA is TGTGCGTGGGATACCTACAATGAGCAGTTCTTC. This translates into CAWDTYNEQFF.

This chain uses TRBV10-2 with TRBJ1-2; D is perhaps TRBD1 (5 bases). Trimming took off 5 bases at V and 2 bases at J, with 15 bases between the two ends. This CDR3 comprises 15 residues. Germline assignment: CDR1 WSHSY and CDR2 SAAADI. CDR3 DNA: TGCGCCAGCAGTACGTCCGGGACGATGAACTATGGCTACACCTTC. Its protein is CASSTSGTMNYGYTF.

The chain is built from TRBV6-5 and TRBJ2-2; D ambiguous. The V end lost 0 bases, the J end lost 5 bases, and 7 bases lay between the germline ends. Germline CDR1 is MNHEY and CDR2 is SVGAGI. The CDR3 has 14 residues. DNA of the CDR3: TGTGCCAGCAGTTACTCGATGACTACCGGGGAGCTGTTTTTT. Protein sequence: CASSYSMTTGELFF.

The CDR3 sequence: CAISGLGEQYF. The CDR3 DNA is TGTGCCATCAGTGGGCTGGGCGAGCAGTACTTC. This chain connects TRBV10-3 to TRBJ2-7; unclear D gene. Germline V gives CDR1 ENHRY, CDR2 SYGVKD. The V end lost 4 bases, the J end lost 6 bases, and 7 bases lay between the germline ends. The CDR3 totals 11 residues.

This chain connects TRBV29-1 to TRBJ2-2; D may be TRBD2 (6 bases). The CDR3 covers 14 residues. V was clipped by 4 bases and J by 4 bases, with 13 bases between them. The germline V gene encodes CDR1 SQVTM and CDR2 ANQGSEA. DNA for the CDR3: TGCAGCGTTGGAGGGCGGGGAGCCACCGGGGAGCTGTTTTTT. This codes for CSVGGRGATGELFF.

This clone has more than one count but fewer than ten. V is TRBV6-5 and J is TRBJ1-4; weak D call: TRBD1 (6 bases). CDR3 length: 12 amino acids. Germline V gene sequence: CDR1 MNHEY, CDR2 SVGAGI. Deletions cut 5 bases from V and 8 bases from J, with 9 bases between. The DNA of the CDR3 is TGTGCCAGCAGTGAACAGGGAGAAAAACTGTTTTTT. It codes for CASSEQGEKLFF.

For the CDR3, the DNA is TGTGCCAGCACCTCAGGCCATTCTGGGGCCAACGTCCTGACTTTC. This codes for CASTSGHSGANVLTF. The rearrangement uses TRBV7-2 and TRBJ2-6, with D unresolved. The V gene lost 7 bases and the J gene lost 1 base, with 11 bases spanning the gap. Looked up from germline, CDR1 is SGHTA and CDR2 is FQGNSA. The CDR3 is 15 amino acids. Full variable domain (remainder filled in from reference TRBV7-2 and TRBJ2-6): GAGVSQSPSNKVTEKGKDVELRCDPISGHTALYWYRQSLGQGLEFLIYFQGNSAPDKSGLPSDRFSAERTGGSVSTLTIQRTQQEDSAVYLCASTSGHSGANVLTFGAGSRLTVL.

This clone has just one count. This may arise from a read error, as a much more abundant clone is one base away. The sample holds other DNA sequences that translate to the same CDR3. The chain uses TRBV18 and TRBJ2-5, with D uncertain. Germline V lookup: CDR1 KGHSH, CDR2 LQKENI. This CDR3 contains 12 residues. Trimming took 3 bases from V and 4 from J, leaving 6 bases between them. For the CDR3, the DNA is TGTGCCAGCTCACCCTCCAGAGAGACCCAGTACTTC. Translated: CASSPSRETQYF.

This chain links TRBV4-3 with TRBJ1-4, with D uncertain. Germline V gene lookup returns CDR1 LGHNA and CDR2 YSLEER. Between the trimmed V and J ends, which lost 0 bases and 1 base, there was a span of 6 bases. The CDR3 is made up of 15 amino acids. As DNA, the CDR3 is TGCGCCAGCAGCCAAGATCGGCGAACTAATGAAAAACTGTTTTTT. Translated, it gives CASSQDRRTNEKLFF.

The rearrangement uses TRBV10-3 and TRBJ2-5, with 12 nucleotides matching TRBD1. Germline lookup yields CDR1 ENHRY and CDR2 SYGVKD. CDR3 length equals 16 residues. With 7 bases clipped from V and 4 bases from J, the junction kept 10 bases outside the gene matches. This CDR3 reads CAIKSPGTGGRETQYF. DNA for the CDR3: TGTGCCATCAAAAGTCCCGGGACAGGGGGCAGAGAGACCCAGTACTTC.